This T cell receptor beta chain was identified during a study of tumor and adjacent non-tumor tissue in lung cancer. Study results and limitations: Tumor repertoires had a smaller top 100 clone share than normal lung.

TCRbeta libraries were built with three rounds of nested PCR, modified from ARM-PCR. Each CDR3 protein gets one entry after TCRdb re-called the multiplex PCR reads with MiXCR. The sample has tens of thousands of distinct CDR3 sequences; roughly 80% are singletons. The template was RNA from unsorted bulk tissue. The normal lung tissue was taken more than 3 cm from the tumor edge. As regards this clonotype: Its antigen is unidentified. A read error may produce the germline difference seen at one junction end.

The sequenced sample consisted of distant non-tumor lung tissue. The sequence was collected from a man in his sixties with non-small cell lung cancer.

The CDR3 coding sequence is TGTGCCAACAGCCCCCTATCCGGGGTAGCGGGAACATACGACCAGTACTTC. The encoded protein is CANSPLSGVAGTYDQYF. The chain couples TRBV11-2 to TRBJ2-7; 8 bases are shared with TRBD2. Germline CDR1 and CDR2: SGHAT and FQNNGV. The CDR3 contains 17 residues. Full variable domain (missing parts from reference TRBV11-2 and TRBJ2-7): EAGVAQSPRYKIIEKRQSVAFWCNPISGHATLYWYQQILGQGPKLLIQFQNNGVVDDSQLPKDRFSAERLKGVDSTLKIQPAKLEDSAVYLCANSPLSGVAGTYDQYFGPGTRLTVT.